This TCR beta chain was recorded in a study of shared clonotypes between healthy human individuals (dated by TCRdb to 2019 to 2021). Concerning the study at large: A couple of women and a few men aged 18 to 49 years were included in the cohort. For each donor, CD4 naive and CD4 memory were each given three plates, CD8 naive was given two plates, and CD8 memory was given one plate. The study deeply sequenced blood TCR repertoires of about five healthy adults to estimate repertoire size and the extent of clonotype sharing between individuals. To increase sequencing depth and limit assay-specific biases, different laboratories used diverse techniques to prepare libraries and sequence TCR repertoires. Between about 0.9 and 8.9 billion PBMCs per donor were obtained by leukapheresis. What the research found in general, with its limitations: Compared with non-shared clonotypes, the clonotypes found in all four sorted-subset donors had higher generation probabilities. Naive subsets generally had larger estimated clonotype richness than memory subsets. Based on pairwise subsampling, the degree of clonotype sharing among donors was expected to be affected by sequencing depth. Even with the large sequencing depth, rarefaction of the sorted-subset datasets indicated that sequencing was incomplete. Sampling was restricted to blood, and TCR repertoires in tissues likely differ from the TCR repertoires found in blood. Across a handful of donors, roughly 5.1% of naive CD4, roughly 3.5% of naive CD8, under 2.5% of memory CD4, and 0.3% to 0.45% of memory CD8 clonotypes were shared. Because the study included only a small number of donors, the genetic and exposure-history diversity represented was limited.

CD8 naive samples were obtained by positive selection for CCR7 among CD45RO-negative cells, yielding a CD45RA+CCR7+ population from which TemRA cells were excluded. Healthy HIV-negative adults with no recently reported acute infections or vaccinations were included as donors. Every donor was a Caucasian adult residing in Nashville, Tennessee, USA. Blood was obtained by leukapheresis, after which PBMCs were separated by Ficoll-Histopaque density gradient centrifugation and cryopreserved in liquid nitrogen vapor phase. Analytical flow cytometry was used to check the purity and quantity of every magnetically sorted T cell population. Genomic DNA was isolated from every sorted fraction and measured by UV absorbance on a Nanodrop 2000c. TCR CDR3 regions were amplified from genomic DNA by multiplex PCR using the deep immunoSEQ assay. Extracted genomic DNA from each cell subset was spread evenly across all wells of several immunoSEQ 96-well plates, with each plate serving as a replicate. For sorted subsets, about 200 ng genomic DNA, equal to some 30,000 T cell genomes, was loaded into each replicate PCR. The purified libraries were quantified using a Qubit 3.0 fluorometer, sized with a Bioanalyzer 2100, and then quantified again using the KAPA Library Quantification kit. Each immunoSEQ 96-well plate was sequenced on its own single-read 150-cycle Illumina NextSeq 550 flow cell. From the authors' description of their analysis: The immunoSEQ output contained only junctional sequences without quality scores, so filtering could not match that applied to full-length reads. To assign V/J genes and CDR3, sequences were annotated against IMGT germline references using PyIR, a Python wrapper for IgBLAST v1.9. Reads were removed for weak V/J assignments (E-value above 1e-6), missing CDR3, stop codons, out-of-frame junctions, or ambiguous translated residues. A V3J clonotype was defined by an identical inferred V gene, J gene, and CDR3 amino acid sequence. Percentage overlap between repertoires was computed as shared unique clonotypes divided by the size of the smaller repertoire. Repertoire richness was assessed with RTK rarefaction, the Chao1 estimator, and Recon v2.1 estimates of unobserved clonotypes. Generation probabilities for all TCRbeta clonotypes obtained by the gDNA method from several donors were computed using OLGA. The table comes from immuneACCESS by way of TCRdb, which keeps in-frame sequences with V and J called. Part of the clones is missing from these tables; in studies checked, under half for an unresolved V gene and the rest for unknown reasons. The DNA gave D and trimming, while V, J and clone size come from that table. Across this sample there are 550,000 to 650,000 clones, with 95% to 96% seen only once. Roughly 0.12% of the sample is taken by the ten largest.

V is trimmed back by 5 bases and J by 4 bases, and the junction contains 12 bases that no gene match accounts for. According to the germline V gene, CDR1 reads MNHNS and CDR2 reads SASEGT. Measured from the cysteine to the phenylalanine, the CDR3 is 16 residues long. Here the CDR3 DNA is all that survives: 48 bases in frame from base 1. A word on this clone: Its antigen specificity is not known. No quality values exist for individual bases; no much larger clone is one base distant.

The source of this sequence is a woman between 25 and 40 years old in good health. The V and J genes are TRBV6-1 and TRBJ2-3; the central 7 bases match TRBD1. The sample comprised naive CD8+ T cells sorted from blood. The cell subset or site label, as the study defines it: CD45RA+CCR7+. The nucleotide sequence is TGTGCCAGCAGTAAAGACAGGGTGGTTAGGCCAGATACGCAGTATTTT. It specifies CASSKDRVVRPDTQYF.